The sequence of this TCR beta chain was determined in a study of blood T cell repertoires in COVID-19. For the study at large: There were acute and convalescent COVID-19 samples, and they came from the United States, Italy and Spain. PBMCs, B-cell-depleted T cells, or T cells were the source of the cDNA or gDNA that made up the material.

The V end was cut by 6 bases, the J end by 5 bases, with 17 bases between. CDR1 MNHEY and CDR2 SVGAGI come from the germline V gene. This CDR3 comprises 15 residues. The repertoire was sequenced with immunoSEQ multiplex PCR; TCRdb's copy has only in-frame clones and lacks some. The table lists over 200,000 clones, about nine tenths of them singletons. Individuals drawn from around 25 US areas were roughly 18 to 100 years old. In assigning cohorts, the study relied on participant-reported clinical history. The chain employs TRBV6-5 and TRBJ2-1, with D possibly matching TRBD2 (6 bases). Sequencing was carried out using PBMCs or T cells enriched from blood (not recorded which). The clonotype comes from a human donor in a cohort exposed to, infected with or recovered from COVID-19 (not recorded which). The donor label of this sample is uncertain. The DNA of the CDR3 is TGTGCCAGCAGCCCCCCAGGGAGGATTAACAATGAGCAGTTCTTC. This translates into CASSPPGRINNEQFF.